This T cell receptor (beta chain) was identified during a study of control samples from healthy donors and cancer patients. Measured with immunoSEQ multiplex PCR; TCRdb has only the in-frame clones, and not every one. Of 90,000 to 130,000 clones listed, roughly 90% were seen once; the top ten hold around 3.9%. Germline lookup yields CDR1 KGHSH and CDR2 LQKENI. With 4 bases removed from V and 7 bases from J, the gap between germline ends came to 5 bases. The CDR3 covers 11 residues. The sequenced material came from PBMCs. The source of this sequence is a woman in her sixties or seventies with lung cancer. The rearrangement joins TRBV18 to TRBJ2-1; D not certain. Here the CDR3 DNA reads TGTGCCAGCTCACAATCTAATGAGCAGTTCTTC. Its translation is CASSQSNEQFF.